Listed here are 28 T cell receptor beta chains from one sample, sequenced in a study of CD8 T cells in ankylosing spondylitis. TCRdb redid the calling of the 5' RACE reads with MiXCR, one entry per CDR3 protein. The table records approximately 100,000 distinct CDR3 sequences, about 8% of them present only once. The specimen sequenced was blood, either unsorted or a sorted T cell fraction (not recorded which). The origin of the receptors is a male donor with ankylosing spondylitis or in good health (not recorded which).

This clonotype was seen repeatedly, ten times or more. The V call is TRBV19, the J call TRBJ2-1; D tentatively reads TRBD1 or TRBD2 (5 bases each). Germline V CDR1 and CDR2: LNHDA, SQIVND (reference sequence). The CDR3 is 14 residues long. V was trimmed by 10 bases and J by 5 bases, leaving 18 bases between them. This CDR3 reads CATGLNRQNNEQFF. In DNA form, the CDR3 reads TGTGCCACCGGACTCAACAGGCAAAACAATGAGCAGTTCTTC.

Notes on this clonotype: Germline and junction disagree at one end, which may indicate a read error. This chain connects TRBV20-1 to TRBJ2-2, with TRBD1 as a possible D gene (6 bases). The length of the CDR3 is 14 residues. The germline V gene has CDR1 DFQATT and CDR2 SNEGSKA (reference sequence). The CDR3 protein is CSARDVLGAGELFF. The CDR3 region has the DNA TGCAGTGCTAGAGATGTTCTGGGGGCCGGTGAGCTGTTTTTT.

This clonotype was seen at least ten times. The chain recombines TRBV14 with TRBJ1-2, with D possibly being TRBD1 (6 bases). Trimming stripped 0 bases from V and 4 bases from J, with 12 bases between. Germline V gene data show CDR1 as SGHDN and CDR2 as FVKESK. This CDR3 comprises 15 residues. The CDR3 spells CASSQDWAGVYGYTF. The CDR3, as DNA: TGTGCCAGCAGCCAAGACTGGGCAGGGGTCTATGGCTACACCTTC.

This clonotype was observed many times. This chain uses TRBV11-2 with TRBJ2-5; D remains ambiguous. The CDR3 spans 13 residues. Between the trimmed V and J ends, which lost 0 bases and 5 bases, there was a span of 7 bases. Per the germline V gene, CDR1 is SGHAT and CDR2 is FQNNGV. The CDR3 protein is CASSLEPRETQYF. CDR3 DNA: TGTGCCAGCAGCTTAGAACCGAGGGAGACCCAGTACTTC.

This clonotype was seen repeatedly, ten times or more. The DNA of the CDR3 is TGTGCCAGCAGCCTCTTCGAGGGCGGTGAAGCTTTCTTT. Translating it yields CASSLFEGGEAFF. The chain couples TRBV7-9 to TRBJ1-1; D ambiguous. This CDR3 spans 13 amino acids. The V end lost 5 bases, the J end lost 7 bases, and 14 bases lay between the germline ends. CDR1 is SEHNR, CDR2 FQNEAQ, per germline (reference sequence).

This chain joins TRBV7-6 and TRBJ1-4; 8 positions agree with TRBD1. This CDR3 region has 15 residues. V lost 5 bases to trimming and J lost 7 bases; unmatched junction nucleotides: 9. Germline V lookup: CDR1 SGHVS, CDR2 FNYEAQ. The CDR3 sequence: CASSRSGGTGEKLFF. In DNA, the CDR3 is TGTGCCAGCAGCCGTTCAGGGGGCACGGGTGAAAAACTGTTTTTT.

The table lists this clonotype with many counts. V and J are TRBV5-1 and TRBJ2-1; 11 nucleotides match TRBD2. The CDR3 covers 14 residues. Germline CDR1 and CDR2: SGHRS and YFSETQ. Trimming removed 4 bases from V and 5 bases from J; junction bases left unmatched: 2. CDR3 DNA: TGCGCCAGCAGCCCGACTAGCGGGAACAATGAGCAGTTCTTC. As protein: CASSPTSGNNEQFF.

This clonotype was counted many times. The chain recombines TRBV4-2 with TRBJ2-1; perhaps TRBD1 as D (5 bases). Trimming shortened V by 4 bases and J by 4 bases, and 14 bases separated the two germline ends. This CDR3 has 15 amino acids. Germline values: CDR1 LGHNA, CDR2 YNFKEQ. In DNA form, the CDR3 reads TGTGCCAGCAGCCTTCCGCATGACAGTTACAATGAGCAGTTCTTC. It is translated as CASSLPHDSYNEQFF.

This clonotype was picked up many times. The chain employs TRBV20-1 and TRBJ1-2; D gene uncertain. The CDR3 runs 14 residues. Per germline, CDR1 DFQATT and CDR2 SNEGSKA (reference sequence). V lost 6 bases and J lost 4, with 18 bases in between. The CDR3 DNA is TGCAGTGCCGCACCTCCGGGAGTAGTCTATGGCTACACCTTC. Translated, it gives CSAAPPGVVYGYTF.

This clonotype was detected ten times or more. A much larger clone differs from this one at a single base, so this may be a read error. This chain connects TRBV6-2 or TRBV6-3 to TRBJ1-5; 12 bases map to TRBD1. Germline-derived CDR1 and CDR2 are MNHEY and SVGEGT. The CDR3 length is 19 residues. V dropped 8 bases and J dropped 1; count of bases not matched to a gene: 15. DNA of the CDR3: TGTGCCAGCGCCCGGAACGGGGACAGGGGGCGTGTAAGCAATCAGCCCCAGCATTTT. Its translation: CASARNGDRGRVSNQPQHF.

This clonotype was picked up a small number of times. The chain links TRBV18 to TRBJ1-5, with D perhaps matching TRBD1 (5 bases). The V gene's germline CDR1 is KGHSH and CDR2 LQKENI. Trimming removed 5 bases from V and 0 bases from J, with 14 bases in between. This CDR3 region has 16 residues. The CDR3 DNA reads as TGTGCCAGCTCATCCCAGGGCGAAAATAGCAATCAGCCCCAGCATTTT. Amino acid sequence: CASSSQGENSNQPQHF.

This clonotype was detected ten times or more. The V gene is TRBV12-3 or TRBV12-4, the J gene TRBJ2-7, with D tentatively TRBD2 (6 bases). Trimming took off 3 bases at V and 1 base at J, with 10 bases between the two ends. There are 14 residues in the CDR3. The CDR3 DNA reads TGTGCCAGCAGTTTCGGAGGGATGTCCTACGAGCAGTACTTC. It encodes CASSFGGMSYEQYF.

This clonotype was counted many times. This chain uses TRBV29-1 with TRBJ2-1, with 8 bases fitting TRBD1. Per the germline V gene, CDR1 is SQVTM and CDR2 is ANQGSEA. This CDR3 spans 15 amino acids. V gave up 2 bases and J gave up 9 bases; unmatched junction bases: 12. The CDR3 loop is CSVEWSHGQGGEQFF. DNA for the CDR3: TGCAGCGTTGAATGGTCTCATGGACAGGGTGGTGAGCAGTTCTTC.

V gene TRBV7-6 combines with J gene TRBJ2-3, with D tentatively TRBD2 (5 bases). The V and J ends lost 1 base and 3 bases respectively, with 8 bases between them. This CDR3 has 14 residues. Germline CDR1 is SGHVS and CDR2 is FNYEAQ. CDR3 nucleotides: TGTGCCAGCAGCTTAGAGACTATAACAGATACGCAGTATTTT. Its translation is CASSLETITDTQYF. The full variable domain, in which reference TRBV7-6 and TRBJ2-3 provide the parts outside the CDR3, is GAGVSQSPRYKVTKRGQDVALRCDPISGHVSLYWYRQALGQGPEFLTYFNYEAQQDKSGLPNDRFSAERPEGSISTLTIQRTEQRDSAMYRCASSLETITDTQYFGPGTRLTVL.

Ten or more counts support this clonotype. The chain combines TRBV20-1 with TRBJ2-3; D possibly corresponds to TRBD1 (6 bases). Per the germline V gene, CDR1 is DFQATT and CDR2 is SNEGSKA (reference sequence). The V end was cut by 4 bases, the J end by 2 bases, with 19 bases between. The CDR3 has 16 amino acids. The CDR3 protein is CSATDRKTSSTDTQYF. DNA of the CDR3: TGCAGTGCTACAGACAGGAAGACCTCTTCCACAGATACGCAGTATTTT.

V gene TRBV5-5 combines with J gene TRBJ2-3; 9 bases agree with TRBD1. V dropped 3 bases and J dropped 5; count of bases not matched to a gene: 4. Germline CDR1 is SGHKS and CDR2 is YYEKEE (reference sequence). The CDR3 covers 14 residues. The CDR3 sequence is CASSWTGAGDTQYF. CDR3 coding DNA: TGTGCCAGCAGCTGGACAGGGGCGGGAGATACGCAGTATTTT.

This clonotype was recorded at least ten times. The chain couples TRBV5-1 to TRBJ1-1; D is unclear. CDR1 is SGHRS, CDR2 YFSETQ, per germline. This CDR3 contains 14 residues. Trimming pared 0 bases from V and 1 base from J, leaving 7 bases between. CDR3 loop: CASSLDGRNTEAFF. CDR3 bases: TGCGCCAGCAGCTTGGACGGTAGGAACACTGAAGCTTTCTTT.

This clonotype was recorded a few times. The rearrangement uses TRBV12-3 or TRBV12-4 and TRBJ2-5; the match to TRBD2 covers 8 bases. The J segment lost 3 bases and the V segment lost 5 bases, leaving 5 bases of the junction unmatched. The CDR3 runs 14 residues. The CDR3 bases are TGTGCCAGCAGTGAAGGACTAGCTAAAGAGACCCAGTACTTC. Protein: CASSEGLAKETQYF.

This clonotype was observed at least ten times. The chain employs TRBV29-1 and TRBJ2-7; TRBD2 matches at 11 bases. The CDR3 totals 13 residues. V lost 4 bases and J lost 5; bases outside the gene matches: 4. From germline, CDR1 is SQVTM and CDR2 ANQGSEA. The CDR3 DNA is TGCAGCGTTGCTACTAGCGGGAGTCACGAGCAGTACTTC. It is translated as CSVATSGSHEQYF.

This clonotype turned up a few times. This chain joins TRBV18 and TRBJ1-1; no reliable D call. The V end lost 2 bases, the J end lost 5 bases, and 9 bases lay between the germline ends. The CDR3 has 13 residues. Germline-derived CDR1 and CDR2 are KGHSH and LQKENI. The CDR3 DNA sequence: TGTGCCAGCTCACCAGGAGCCAGGACTGAAGCTTTCTTT. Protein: CASSPGARTEAFF.

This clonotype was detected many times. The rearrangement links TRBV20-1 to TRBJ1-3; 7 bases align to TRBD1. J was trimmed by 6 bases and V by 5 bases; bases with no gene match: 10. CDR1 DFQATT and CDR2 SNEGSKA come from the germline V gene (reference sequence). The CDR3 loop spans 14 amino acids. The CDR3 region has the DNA TGCAGTGCTTGGACCGGGACAGTAGCAAACACCATATATTTT. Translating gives CSAWTGTVANTIYF.

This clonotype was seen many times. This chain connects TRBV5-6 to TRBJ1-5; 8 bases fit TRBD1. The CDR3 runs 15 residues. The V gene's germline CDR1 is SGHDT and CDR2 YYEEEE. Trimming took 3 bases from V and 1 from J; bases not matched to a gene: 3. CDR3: CASSSTGDSNQPQHF. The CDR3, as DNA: TGTGCCAGCAGCTCGACAGGGGACAGCAATCAGCCCCAGCATTTT.

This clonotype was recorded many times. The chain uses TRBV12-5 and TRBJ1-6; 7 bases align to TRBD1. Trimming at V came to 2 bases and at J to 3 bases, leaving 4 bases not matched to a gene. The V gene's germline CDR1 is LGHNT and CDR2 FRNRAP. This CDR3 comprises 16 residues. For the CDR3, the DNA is TGTGCTAGTGGTTTGTCCCAGGGGGGCTATAATTCACCCCTCCACTTT. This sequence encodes CASGLSQGGYNSPLHF.

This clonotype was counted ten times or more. The DNA for the CDR3 is TGTGCCAGCAGCCGATACAGGGGGGCTAGCACAGATACGCAGTATTTT. This gives the protein CASSRYRGASTDTQYF. The chain is built from TRBV12-3 or TRBV12-4 and TRBJ2-3; 8 bases agree with TRBD1. This CDR3 contains 16 residues. Trimming cost V 6 bases and J 0 bases; bases outside gene matches: 8.

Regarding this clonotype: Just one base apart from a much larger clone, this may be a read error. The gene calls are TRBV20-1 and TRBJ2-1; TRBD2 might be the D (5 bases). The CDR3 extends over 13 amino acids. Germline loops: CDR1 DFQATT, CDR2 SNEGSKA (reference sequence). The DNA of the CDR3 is TGCAGTGCTAGTGGGGAGAGCTACAATGCGCAGTTCTTC. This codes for CSASGESYNAQFF.

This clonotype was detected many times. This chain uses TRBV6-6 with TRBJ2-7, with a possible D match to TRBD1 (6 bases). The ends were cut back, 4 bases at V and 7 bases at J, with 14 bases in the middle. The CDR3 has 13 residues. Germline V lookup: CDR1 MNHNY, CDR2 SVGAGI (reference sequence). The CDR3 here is CASSSRTGLEQYF. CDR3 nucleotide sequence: TGTGCCAGCAGTTCACGAACAGGGTTGGAGCAGTACTTC.

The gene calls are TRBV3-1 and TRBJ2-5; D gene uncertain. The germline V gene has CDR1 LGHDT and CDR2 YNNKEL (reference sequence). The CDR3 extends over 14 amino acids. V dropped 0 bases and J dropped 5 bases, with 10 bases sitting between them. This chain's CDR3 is CASSQDRVAETQYF. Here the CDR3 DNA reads TGTGCCAGCAGCCAAGATAGGGTTGCGGAGACCCAGTACTTC.

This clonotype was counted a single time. CDR3 amino acids: CASSPGTPSYEQYF. The CDR3 DNA sequence: TGTGCCAGCAGCCCCGGGACTCCCTCCTACGAGCAGTACTTC. The chain carries TRBV5-6 and TRBJ2-7; perhaps TRBD2 as D (6 bases). The CDR3 sequence is 14 residues long. Germline V gene sequence: CDR1 SGHDT, CDR2 YYEEEE. Trimming took off 4 bases at V and 0 bases at J, with 11 bases between the two ends. The full variable domain, completed using reference TRBV5-6 and TRBJ2-7, is DAGVTQSPTHLIKTRGQQVTLRCSPKSGHDTVSWYQQALGQGPQFIFQYYEEEERQRGNFPDRFSGHQFPNYSSELNVNALLLGDSALYLCASSPGTPSYEQYFGPGTRLTVT.